The 21 T cell receptor beta chains listed next were all sequenced from one sample in a study of HIV-infected children after antiretroviral therapy interruption. A 3' RACE protocol on RNA, with unique molecular identifiers, produced the TCR library. TCRdb independently ran MiXCR on the 3' RACE reads; one entry per CDR3 protein. The repertoire consists of about 89,000 distinct CDR3 sequences, with 5.5% to 8.5% occurring once and the leading ten covering roughly 1.1%. The sample's treatment: PENTA 11 planned treatment interruption arm or continuous ART arm. Specimen: CD45RA+ CD4+ T cells from PBMCs, pooled from several time points, collected from a donor given antiretroviral therapy, either interrupted or continuous. Noted subset: naive CD4+ CD45RA+ CD45RO- T cells. The source of these receptors is a pool of human donors with HIV.

This clonotype has at least ten counts. V is TRBV2 and J is TRBJ2-7; weak D call: TRBD2 (6 bases). The CDR3 sequence is 14 residues long. Germline lookup yields CDR1 SNHLY and CDR2 FYNNEI. V was clipped by 7 bases and J by 4 bases, with 17 bases between them. DNA of the CDR3: TGTGCCAGCAACCAGGGCGGGGAGAGGTACGAGCAGTACTTC. It translates to CASNQGGERYEQYF.

This clonotype occurred a few times. This chain joins TRBV6-1 and TRBJ2-7; possibly TRBD1 for D (6 bases). CDR1 is MNHNS, CDR2 SASEGT, per germline. This CDR3 contains 15 residues. V was pared by 7 bases and J by 0 bases, with 16 bases between. The CDR3 region is CASNANRASSYEQYF. The CDR3, as DNA: TGTGCCAGCAATGCTAACAGGGCCAGCTCCTACGAGCAGTACTTC.

This clonotype was picked up many times. V gene TRBV29-1 combines with J gene TRBJ2-7; TRBD2 matches at 11 bases. With 5 bases clipped from V and 0 bases from J, the junction kept 3 bases outside the gene matches. The CDR3 has 14 amino acids. The V gene's germline CDR1 is SQVTM and CDR2 ANQGSEA. The DNA of the CDR3 is TGCAGCGTTCTAGGACTAGCGGGCTCCTACGAGCAGTACTTC. Its translation: CSVLGLAGSYEQYF.

This clonotype was seen a few times. The CDR3 loop is CSARDPNSPYEQYF. In DNA form, the CDR3 reads TGCAGTGCTAGAGATCCGAACAGTCCCTACGAGCAGTACTTC. The V call is TRBV20-1, the J call TRBJ2-7; D remains unclear. Looked up from germline, CDR1 is DFQATT and CDR2 is SNEGSKA (reference sequence). The CDR3 runs to 14 residues. V was shortened by 0 bases and J by 2 bases, with 11 bases between the two germline ends.

This clonotype appeared many times. This chain links TRBV12-3 or TRBV12-4 with TRBJ1-5; D unresolved. The CDR3 is 14 residues long. Trimming left V 3 bases short and J 4 bases short, with 10 bases between. The CDR3 nucleotides are TGTGCCAGCAGTTTGTTAGGGCGGAATCAGCCCCAGCATTTT. Translation: CASSLLGRNQPQHF.

There are many counts of this clonotype. CDR3: CASSSQETQYF. DNA of the CDR3: TGTGCCAGCAGTTCCCAAGAGACCCAGTACTTC. The V gene is TRBV12-3 or TRBV12-4, the J gene TRBJ2-5; unclear D gene. This CDR3 comprises 11 residues. Trimming cost V 4 bases and J 1 base, with 1 base left between them.

This clonotype was observed at least ten times. V and J are TRBV29-1 and TRBJ2-1; D is perhaps TRBD2 (7 bases). V gave up 7 bases and J gave up 8 bases, with 12 bases separating them. This CDR3 is built from 11 residues. Germline assignment: CDR1 SQVTM and CDR2 ANQGSEA. The CDR3 here is CSAWGGHEQFF. The CDR3 region has the DNA TGCAGCGCCTGGGGGGGCCATGAGCAGTTCTTC.

This clonotype was observed at least ten times. J is TRBJ1-2 and V is TRBV6-1, with D uncertain. The CDR3 sequence is 12 residues long. Looked up from germline, CDR1 is MNHNS and CDR2 is SASEGT. The V end lost 6 bases, the J end lost 5 bases, and 10 bases lay between the germline ends. The CDR3 protein is CASSPPLYGYTF. The CDR3 nucleotides are TGTGCCAGCAGCCCCCCCCTATATGGCTACACCTTC.

In its sample, this clonotype was seen many times. The chain uses TRBV5-3 and TRBJ1-5; no firm D call. TRBV5-3 is marked as an open reading frame, function uncertain. V was pared by 5 bases and J by 6 bases, with 24 bases between. The CDR3 sequence is 17 residues long. The CDR3 nucleotides are TGTGCCAGAAGGAATCGTTGGCCCAGGATCAACGGTCAGCCCCAGCATTTT. It translates to CARRNRWPRINGQPQHF.

This clonotype was counted at least ten times. The genes are TRBV10-1 and TRBJ1-1; the D is unclear. CDR1 is WNHNN and CDR2 is SYGVQD in the germline V gene (reference sequence). V gave up 3 bases and J gave up 0 bases, with 8 bases separating them. The CDR3 loop spans 14 amino acids. In DNA, the CDR3 is TGCGCCAGCAGTGAAGGCGTGATGAACACTGAAGCTTTCTTT. It is translated as CASSEGVMNTEAFF.

This clonotype was seen at least ten times. The CDR3 reads CASTWDSQETQYF. In DNA form, the CDR3 reads TGTGCCAGCACCTGGGACAGTCAAGAGACCCAGTACTTC. This chain links TRBV6-5 with TRBJ2-5; 7 nucleotides match TRBD1. J lost 2 bases, V lost 7 bases, and 4 bases had no gene match. The CDR3 length is 13 residues. Germline CDR1 MNHEY, CDR2 SVGAGI.

This clonotype was recorded at least ten times. The V and J genes are TRBV11-3 and TRBJ2-4; tentative D call: TRBD2 (5 bases). Looked up from germline, CDR1 is SGHNT and CDR2 is YENEEA. Between the trimmed V and J ends, which lost 0 bases and 10 bases, there was a span of 13 bases. The CDR3 length is 14 residues. CDR3 amino acids: CASSLEAGEGIQYF. CDR3 DNA sequence: TGTGCCAGCAGCTTAGAGGCCGGGGAAGGGATTCAGTACTTC. The variable domain in full, with the rest retrieved from reference TRBV11-3 and TRBJ2-4, is EAGVVQSPRYKIIEKKQPVAFWCNPISGHNTLYWYLQNLGQGPELLIRYENEEAVDDSQLPKDRFSAERLKGVDSTLKIQPAELGDSAVYLCASSLEAGEGIQYFGAGTRLSVL.

The rearrangement links TRBV5-1 to TRBJ1-2, with D uncertain. V was cut by 0 bases and J by 4 bases, with 13 bases left in between. This CDR3 has 15 amino acids. CDR1 is SGHRS, CDR2 YFSETQ, per germline. CDR3 nucleotide sequence: TGCGCCAGCAGCTTGGATGGGGTGCCGGGCTATGGCTACACCTTC. It codes for CASSLDGVPGYGYTF.

This clonotype was seen repeatedly, ten times or more. V gene TRBV7-2 combines with J gene TRBJ1-2; D not resolved. V gave up 3 bases and J gave up 1 base, with 6 bases separating them. CDR1 is SGHTA and CDR2 is FQGNSA in the germline V gene. The CDR3 is 13 residues long. The CDR3 nucleotides are TGTGCCAGCAGCTTGAGAGATAACTATGGCTACACCTTC. Its protein product is CASSLRDNYGYTF.

This clonotype was picked up a small number of times. The chain links TRBV20-1 to TRBJ2-3; D may be TRBD2 (6 bases). The CDR3 length is 14 residues. Trimming took 3 bases from V and 3 from J, leaving 13 bases between them. Germline-derived CDR1 and CDR2 are DFQATT and SNEGSKA (reference sequence). As DNA, the CDR3 is TGCAGTGCTAGTCCGGCGGGGAGGACAGATACGCAGTATTTT. Protein: CSASPAGRTDTQYF.

The chain is built from TRBV2 and TRBJ2-7; TRBD1 matches at 10 bases. Germline CDR1 reads SNHLY; CDR2 reads FYNNEI. The V segment lost 11 bases and the J segment 0 bases; nucleotides outside the gene matches: 10. This CDR3 is built from 15 residues. CDR3 sequence reads: CAGSRTGGSSYEQYF. Written as DNA, the CDR3 is TGTGCCGGTTCTAGGACAGGGGGAAGCTCCTACGAGCAGTACTTC.

In DNA, the CDR3 is TGTGCCAGCAGTCCCTCGGGAATCTCCTACAATGAGCAGTTCTTC. It codes for CASSPSGISYNEQFF. This chain connects TRBV25-1 to TRBJ2-1; a possible D gene is TRBD2 (5 bases). The length of the CDR3 is 15 residues. Germline lookup yields CDR1 MGHDK and CDR2 SYGVNS. V was clipped by 5 bases and J by 0 bases, with 11 bases between them.

The gene calls are TRBV5-6 and TRBJ1-2, with TRBD1 as a possible D gene (5 bases). The CDR3 extends over 17 amino acids. Germline V gene lookup returns CDR1 SGHDT and CDR2 YYEEEE. The V and J ends lost 2 bases and 1 base respectively, with 18 bases between them. The CDR3 DNA is TGTGCCAGCAGCTTACGGGGACCGGTTACCCTTAACTATGGCTACACCTTC. Translation: CASSLRGPVTLNYGYTF.

In this sample, this clonotype turned up a few times. The V call is TRBV28, the J call TRBJ2-5; D unclear. The germline CDR1 and CDR2 sequences are MDHEN and SYDVKM. V lost 6 bases and J lost 5, with 10 bases in between. The CDR3 length is 12 residues. The CDR3 region has the DNA TGTGCCAGCAGACCGACAACGGAGACCCAGTACTTC. Encoded protein: CASRPTTETQYF.

This clonotype was seen many times. The genes are TRBV14 and TRBJ1-6, with a possible D match to TRBD1 (6 bases). V lost 5 bases, J lost 7 bases, and 18 bases lay in between. CDR3 size: 16 residues. CDR1 is SGHDN, CDR2 FVKESK, per germline. CDR3: CASSTRTGLWNSPLHF. In DNA form, the CDR3 reads TGTGCCAGCAGCACCCGAACAGGGTTGTGGAATTCACCCCTCCACTTT. Full variable domain (remainder filled in from reference TRBV14 and TRBJ1-6): EAGVTQFPSHSVIEKGQTVTLRCDPISGHDNLYWYRRVMGKEIKFLLHFVKESKQDESGMPNNRFLAERTGGTYSTLKVQPAELEDSGVYFCASSTRTGLWNSPLHFGNGTRLTVT.

This clonotype has ten or more counts. The gene calls are TRBV25-1 and TRBJ1-2; D possibly corresponds to TRBD1 (6 bases). V lost 2 bases and J 2 bases, leaving 9 bases between the germline ends. CDR1 is MGHDK, CDR2 SYGVNS, per germline. The CDR3 contains 14 residues. CDR3 sequence: CASSETGLNYGYTF. CDR3 DNA: TGTGCCAGCAGTGAAACAGGGCTGAACTATGGCTACACCTTC.